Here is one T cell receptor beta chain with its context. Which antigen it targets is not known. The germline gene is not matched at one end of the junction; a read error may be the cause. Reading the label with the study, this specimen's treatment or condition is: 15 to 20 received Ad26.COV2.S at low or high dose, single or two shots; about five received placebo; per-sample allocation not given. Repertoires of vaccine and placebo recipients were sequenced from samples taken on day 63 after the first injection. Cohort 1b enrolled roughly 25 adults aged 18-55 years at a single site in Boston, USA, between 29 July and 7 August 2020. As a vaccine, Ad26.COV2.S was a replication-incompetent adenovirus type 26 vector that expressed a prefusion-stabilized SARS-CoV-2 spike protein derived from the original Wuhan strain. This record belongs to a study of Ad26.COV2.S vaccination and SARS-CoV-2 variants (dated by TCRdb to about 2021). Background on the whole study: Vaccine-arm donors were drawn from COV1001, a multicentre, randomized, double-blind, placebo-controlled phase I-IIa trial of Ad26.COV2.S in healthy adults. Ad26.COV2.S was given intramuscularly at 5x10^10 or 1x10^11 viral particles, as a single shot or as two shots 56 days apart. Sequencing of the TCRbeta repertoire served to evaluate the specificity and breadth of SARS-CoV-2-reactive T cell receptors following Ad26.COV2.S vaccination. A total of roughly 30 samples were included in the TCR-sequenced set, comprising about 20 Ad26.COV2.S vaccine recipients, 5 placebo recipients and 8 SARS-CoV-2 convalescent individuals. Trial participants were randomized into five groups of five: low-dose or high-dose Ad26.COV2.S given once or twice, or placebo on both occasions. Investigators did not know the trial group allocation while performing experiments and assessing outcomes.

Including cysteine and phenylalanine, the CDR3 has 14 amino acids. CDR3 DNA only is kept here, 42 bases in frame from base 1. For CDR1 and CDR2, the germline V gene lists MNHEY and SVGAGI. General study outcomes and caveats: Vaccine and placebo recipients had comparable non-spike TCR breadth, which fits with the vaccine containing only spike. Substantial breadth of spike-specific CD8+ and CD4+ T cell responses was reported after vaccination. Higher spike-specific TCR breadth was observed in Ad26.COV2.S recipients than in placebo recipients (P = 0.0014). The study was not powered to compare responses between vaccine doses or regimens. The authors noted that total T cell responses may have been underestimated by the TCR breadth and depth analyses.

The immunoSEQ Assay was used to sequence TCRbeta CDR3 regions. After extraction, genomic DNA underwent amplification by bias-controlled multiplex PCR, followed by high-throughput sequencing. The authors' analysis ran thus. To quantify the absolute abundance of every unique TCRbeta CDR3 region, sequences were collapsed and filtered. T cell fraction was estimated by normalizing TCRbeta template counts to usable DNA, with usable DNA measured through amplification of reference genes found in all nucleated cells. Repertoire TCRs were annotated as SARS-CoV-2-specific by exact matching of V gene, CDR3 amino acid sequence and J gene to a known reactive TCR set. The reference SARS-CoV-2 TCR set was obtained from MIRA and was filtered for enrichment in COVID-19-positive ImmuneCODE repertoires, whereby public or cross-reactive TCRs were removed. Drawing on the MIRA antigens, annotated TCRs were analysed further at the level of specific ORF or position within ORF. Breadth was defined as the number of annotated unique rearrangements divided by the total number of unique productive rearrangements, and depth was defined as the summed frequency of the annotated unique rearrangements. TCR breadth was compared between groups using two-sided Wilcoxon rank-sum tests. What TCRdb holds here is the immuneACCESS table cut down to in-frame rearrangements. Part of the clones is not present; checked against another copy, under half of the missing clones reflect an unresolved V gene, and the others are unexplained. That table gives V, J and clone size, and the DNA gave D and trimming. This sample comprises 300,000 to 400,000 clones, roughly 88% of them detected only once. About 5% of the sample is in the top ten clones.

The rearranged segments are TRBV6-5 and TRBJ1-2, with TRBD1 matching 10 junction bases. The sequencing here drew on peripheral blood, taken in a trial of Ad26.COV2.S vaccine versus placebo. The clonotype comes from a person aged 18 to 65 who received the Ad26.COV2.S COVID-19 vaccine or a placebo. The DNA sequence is TGTGCCAGCCGAGGGGACAGGGGTAACCATGGCTACACCTTC. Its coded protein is CASRGDRGNHGYTF.